The 17 T cell receptor beta chains given below trace back to one sample, sequenced in a study of glioma-infiltrating T cells (dated by TCRdb to 2016 to 2017). For sequencing, an Illumina MiSeq was employed. The iRepertoire nested amplicon-rescue multiplex PCR (arm-PCR) platform was used to amplify TCR alpha and beta CDR3 regions from RNA. The public reads were run again by TCRdb, first through fastp at Q25 and then through MiXCR, and only productive beta chains were kept. Every entry covers one CDR3 protein and lists the most common genes and DNA from its rows. The sample records around 130,000 distinct CDR3 sequences, around a quarter of which are singletons. The ten largest clones capture 27% of the sample. Sequenced input: glioma tissue, nonneoplastic brain tissue, or PBMCs (not recorded which). The source is a human donor with low-grade glioma or glioblastoma, undergoing nonglioma brain surgery, or in good health (not recorded which).

V is TRBV14 and J is TRBJ1-4; 8 bases match TRBD1. Germline CDR1 SGHDN, CDR2 FVKESK. The CDR3 consists of 14 residues. With V trimmed by 4 bases and J by 6 bases, 4 bases remained unmatched. The DNA of the CDR3 is TGTGCCAGCAGCCCTGCAGGGGGCTATGAAAAACTGTTTTTT. Its translation: CASSPAGGYEKLFF. Variable domain in full (rest from reference TRBV14 and TRBJ1-4): EAGVTQFPSHSVIEKGQTVTLRCDPISGHDNLYWYRRVMGKEIKFLLHFVKESKQDESGMPNNRFLAERTGGTYSTLKVQPAELEDSGVYFCASSPAGGYEKLFFGSGTQLSVL.

This clonotype came up a few times. V gene TRBV27 combines with J gene TRBJ2-7, with D tentatively TRBD1 (6 bases). V was pared by 2 bases and J by 0 bases, with 11 bases between. This CDR3 comprises 15 residues. CDR1 is MNHEY and CDR2 is SMNVEV in the germline V gene (reference sequence). In DNA, the CDR3 is TGTGCCAGCAGTTTAAAATCGACAGGCTCCTACGAGCAGTACGTC. As protein: CASSLKSTGSYEQYV.

This clonotype came up many times. V and J are TRBV4-1 and TRBJ1-1, with no clear D. Germline CDR1 is MGHRA and CDR2 is YSYEKL. The CDR3 covers 14 residues. V gave up 0 bases and J gave up 0 bases, with 5 bases separating them. The DNA for the CDR3 is TGCGCCAGCAGCCAAGAAGACCTGAACACTGAAGCTTTCTTT. Amino acid sequence: CASSQEDLNTEAFF.

The genes are TRBV7-9 and TRBJ1-3, with D unresolved. From germline, CDR1 is SEHNR and CDR2 FQNEAQ (reference sequence). Trimming removed 0 bases from V and 2 bases from J, with 11 bases in between. The CDR3 length is 16 residues. CDR3 sequence: CASSLAEGLTGNTIYF. Here the CDR3 DNA reads TGTGCCAGCAGCTTAGCTGAAGGTTTGACTGGAAACACCATATATTTT.

This clonotype has a handful of counts. J is TRBJ2-7 and V is TRBV27; 8 nucleotides agree with TRBD1. With 5 bases clipped from V and 1 base from J, the junction kept 7 bases outside the gene matches. Germline V gene data show CDR1 as MNHEY and CDR2 as SMNVEV (reference sequence). The CDR3 is made up of 15 amino acids. CDR3 sequence: CASSPTWTGSYEQYV. As DNA, the CDR3 is TGTGCCAGCAGTCCAACATGGACAGGGTCCTACGAGCAGTACGTC.

In this sample, this clonotype turned up a few times. The chain links TRBV7-9 to TRBJ2-3; D remains ambiguous. The germline V gene has CDR1 SEHNR and CDR2 FQNEAQ (reference sequence). CDR3 size: 16 residues. The germline V and J ends were trimmed by 8 bases and 0 bases, with 18 bases remaining between them. The CDR3 region is CASAHGDVLSTDTQYF. The CDR3 coding sequence is TGTGCCAGCGCCCACGGTGACGTACTTAGCACAGATACGCAGTATTTT. The full variable domain, with the rest looked up from reference TRBV7-9 and TRBJ2-3, is DTGVSQNPRHKITKRGQNVTFRCDPISEHNRLYWYRQTLGQGPEFLTYFQNEAQLEKSRLLSDRFSAERPKGSFSTLEIQRTEQGDSAMYLCASAHGDVLSTDTQYFGPGTRLTVL.

In its sample, this clonotype was seen a few times. Written as DNA, the CDR3 is TGTGCCAGCAGCTTAGCGCGGTCCATCTATGGCTACACCTTC. Translation gives CASSLARSIYGYTF. This chain uses TRBV7-8 with TRBJ1-2, with D uncertain. The CDR3 has 14 amino acids. Germline lookup yields CDR1 SGHVS and CDR2 FQNEAQ. Trimming shortened V by 0 bases and J by 4 bases, and 9 bases separated the two germline ends.

This clonotype was found many times. The chain employs TRBV7-2 and TRBJ2-7, with 7 bases lining up with TRBD2. Germline trimming cut 11 bases from V and 6 bases from J; bases unmatched to any gene: 4. There are 10 residues in the CDR3. Germline V lookup: CDR1 SGHTA, CDR2 FQGNSA. The CDR3 bases are TGTGCCTTAGCGGGCTGCGAGCAGTACGTC. This codes for CALAGCEQYV.

This chain links TRBV20-1 with TRBJ1-1, with D unresolved. V was trimmed by 1 base and J by 4 bases, leaving 16 bases between them. Germline loops: CDR1 DFQATT, CDR2 SNEGSKA (reference sequence). This CDR3 has 15 amino acids. This CDR3 reads CSARGSRVRRTEAFF. The CDR3 nucleotides are TGCAGTGCTAGAGGTAGTAGGGTGCGTCGCACTGAAGCTTTCTTT.

The chain recombines TRBV27 with TRBJ2-7, with 11 bases matching TRBD2. Germline CDR1 and CDR2: MNHEY and SMNVEV (reference sequence). After removal of 3 bases from V and 9 bases from J, the junction contained 25 bases not matched to a gene. This CDR3 comprises 20 residues. CDR3 in amino acids: CASSFESETSGVSDRLRQYV. The CDR3, as DNA: TGTGCCAGCAGTTTCGAGTCCGAGACTAGCGGGGTATCAGACAGGTTGAGGCAGTACGTC.

The rearrangement links TRBV6-6 to TRBJ2-3; the match to TRBD1 covers 9 bases. The CDR3 extends over 14 amino acids. V shed 2 bases and J 6 bases; nucleotides not matched to a gene: 3. Germline-derived CDR1 and CDR2 are MNHNY and SVGAGI (reference sequence). DNA for the CDR3: TGTGCCAGCAGTTACCAGACAGGGGGGGATACGCAGTATTTT. Translated, it gives CASSYQTGGDTQYF.

This clonotype came up a few times. J is TRBJ1-1 and V is TRBV20-1, with 11 nucleotides matching TRBD1. V lost 6 bases and J lost 4; bases outside the gene matches: 7. The CDR3 spans 14 residues. Germline V gene data show CDR1 as DFQATT and CDR2 as SNEGSKA (reference sequence). The CDR3 here is CSARTGGAGTEAFF. CDR3 DNA: TGCAGTGCCAGGACAGGGGGCGCTGGCACTGAAGCTTTCTTT.

Ten or more counts support this clonotype. This chain links TRBV7-2 with TRBJ2-1; D uncertain. Germline CDR1 is SGHTA and CDR2 is FQGNSA. Trimming took off 6 bases at V and 0 bases at J, with 12 bases between the two ends. The CDR3 is 15 residues long. The DNA of the CDR3 is TGTGCCAGCAGGTCAGGAACGGGCTCCTACAATGAGCAGTTCTTC. Translated, it gives CASRSGTGSYNEQFF. Looking up the rest from reference TRBV7-2 and TRBJ2-1 gives the full variable domain: GAGVSQSPSNKVTEKGKDVELRCDPISGHTALYWYRQSLGQGLEFLIYFQGNSAPDKSGLPSDRFSAERTGGSVSTLTIQRTQQEDSAVYLCASRSGTGSYNEQFFGPGTRLTVL.

The sample holds a few counts of this clonotype. The V call is TRBV2, the J call TRBJ1-2, with TRBD1 identical over 8 bases. The CDR3 extends over 13 amino acids. The germline CDR1 and CDR2 sequences are SNHLY and FYNNEI. After removal of 6 bases from V and 4 bases from J, the junction contained 4 bases not matched to a gene. This chain's CDR3 is CASRGTGGYGYTF. The CDR3 bases are TGTGCCAGCAGGGGTACAGGGGGCTATGGCTACACCTTC.

This sequence joins TRBV5-1 and TRBJ2-1, with a tentative D call TRBD1 (6 bases). The V gene's germline CDR1 is SGHRS and CDR2 YFSETQ. CDR3 length: 15 amino acids. V lost 0 bases to trimming and J lost 3 bases, with 10 bases between them. Written as DNA, the CDR3 is TGCGCCAGCAGCTTGGCTGGACAGAGCTACAATGAGCAGTTCTTC. Translation gives CASSLAGQSYNEQFF.

This clonotype was found a few times. The chain carries TRBV12-3 or TRBV12-4 and TRBJ2-5, with D maybe TRBD1 (6 bases). V was shortened by 0 bases and J by 5 bases, with 16 bases between the two germline ends. The CDR3 sequence is 16 residues long. Here the CDR3 reads CASSLAEQGVRETQYF. DNA for the CDR3: TGTGCCAGCAGTTTAGCAGAACAGGGAGTGAGGGAGACCCAGTACTTC.

To note about this clonotype: The junction departs from germline at one end; a sequencing error may be responsible. The chain links TRBV3-1 to TRBJ1-1; TRBD1 matches at 7 bases. The CDR3 spans 13 residues. Germline V lookup: CDR1 LGHDT, CDR2 YNNKEL (reference sequence). CDR3 residues: CASSSGGRTGAFF. DNA of the CDR3: TGTGCCAGCAGCTCAGGGGGGAGGACTGGAGCTTTCTTT.